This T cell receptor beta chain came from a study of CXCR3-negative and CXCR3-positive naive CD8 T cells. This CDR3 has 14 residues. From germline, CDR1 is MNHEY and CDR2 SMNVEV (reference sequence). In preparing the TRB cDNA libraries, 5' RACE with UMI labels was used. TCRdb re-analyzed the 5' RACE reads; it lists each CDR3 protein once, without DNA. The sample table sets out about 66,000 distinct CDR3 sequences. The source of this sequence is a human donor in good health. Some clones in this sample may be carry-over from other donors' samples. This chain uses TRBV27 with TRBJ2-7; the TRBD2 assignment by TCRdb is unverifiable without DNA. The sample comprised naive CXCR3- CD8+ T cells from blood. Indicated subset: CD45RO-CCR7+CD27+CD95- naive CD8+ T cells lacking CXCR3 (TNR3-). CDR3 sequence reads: CASSLTGGTYEQYF.